The 32 T cell receptor beta chains below were found in one sample sequenced in a study. TCRdb processed the 5' RACE reads anew with MiXCR; each CDR3 protein has one entry. Found here are some 40,000 distinct CDR3 sequences, 22% of them singletons; the top ten hold about 3.9%. Treg sorting used a CD4+CD25+CD127-/low gate. Sequenced material: Tregs sorted from a lymph node. These receptors came from a female donor with breast cancer.

This clonotype was recorded many times. This chain uses TRBV7-8 with TRBJ2-5; 15 positions match TRBD2. The CDR3 is made up of 19 amino acids. Germline V CDR1 and CDR2: SGHVS, FQNEAQ. The V and J ends lost 0 bases and 2 bases, in that order; junction bases with no gene match: 7. CDR3 sequence: CASSLAAGLAGGLQETQYF. The CDR3 region has the DNA TGTGCCAGCAGCTTAGCGGCGGGACTAGCGGGAGGACTTCAAGAGACCCAGTACTTC.

CDR3 nucleotide sequence: TGTGCCAGCAGCTCCGGTAGCGGGAGCTCCTACGAGCAGTACTTC. It translates to CASSSGSGSSYEQYF. The chain employs TRBV7-3 and TRBJ2-7, with 9 bases aligning to TRBD2. In germline, CDR1 is SGHTA, CDR2 FQGTGA. This CDR3 has 15 amino acids. J lost 0 bases, V lost 4 bases, and 4 bases had no gene match.

This clonotype was found many times. The V and J genes are TRBV6-5 and TRBJ2-1; the D gene is possibly TRBD1 (5 bases). This CDR3 has 15 residues. The germline V gene encodes CDR1 MNHEY and CDR2 SVGAGI. V was pared by 2 bases and J by 7 bases, with 15 bases between. The CDR3 spells CASSYNRDSANEQFF. CDR3 in DNA: TGTGCCAGCAGTTACAACCGCGACAGTGCAAATGAGCAGTTCTTC.

A remark on this clonotype: A much bigger clone sits one base away, suggesting this may be a read error. The gene calls are TRBV20-1 and TRBJ1-2, with no clear D. The CDR3 extends over 10 amino acids. In germline, CDR1 is DFQATT, CDR2 SNEGSKA (reference sequence). This chain's CDR3 is CSTAGHGYTF. The CDR3 nucleotides are TGCAGCACGGCGGGTCATGGCTACACCTTC.

In this sample, this clonotype turned up a few times. This chain joins TRBV20-1 and TRBJ2-7; D remains ambiguous. Germline CDR1 DFQATT, CDR2 SNEGSKA (reference sequence). The ends were cut back, 8 bases at V and 7 bases at J, with 21 bases in the middle. CDR3 length: 13 residues. CDR3 loop: CSPVDSRLGEQYF. CDR3 DNA: TGCAGTCCTGTCGACTCGAGATTGGGGGAGCAGTACTTC.

This clonotype was counted at least ten times. The chain is built from TRBV27 and TRBJ2-3, with 7 bases fitting TRBD2. The CDR3 spans 18 residues. CDR1 is MNHEY, CDR2 SMNVEV, per germline (reference sequence). Losses at the gene ends were 5 bases for V and 3 bases for J; bases not matched to a gene: 17. CDR3 bases: TGTGCCAGCAGTCTGCGCCGGCCTCGCGGGAGTACGACAGATACGCAGTATTTT. Protein product: CASSLRRPRGSTTDTQYF.

This clonotype was recorded many times. The CDR3 DNA is TGCAGCGTCCCGGTCCTCACTACGCAGTATTTT. Amino acid sequence: CSVPVLTTQYF. This chain joins TRBV29-1 and TRBJ2-3; D ambiguous. Germline V CDR1 and CDR2: SQVTM, ANQGSEA. V lost 6 bases to trimming and J lost 8 bases, with 12 bases between them. This CDR3 contains 11 residues.

This clonotype was seen a single time. V usage is TRBV21-1 and J usage is TRBJ1-2. TRBV21-1 has pseudogene status. CDR3 length equals 15 residues. CDR3 in DNA: TGTGCTTCCGAAGGCGGAGGCCTTGGGTGCTATGGCTACACCTTC. This codes for CASEGGGLGCYGYTF.

The chain combines TRBV27 with TRBJ1-1, with 7 bases aligning to TRBD1. CDR3 length equals 15 residues. Germline loops: CDR1 MNHEY, CDR2 SMNVEV (reference sequence). J gave up 0 bases and V 5 bases, and 6 bases lay outside the gene matches. The CDR3 here is CASSKRQGLNTEAFF. Written as DNA, the CDR3 is TGTGCCAGCAGTAAAAGACAGGGCCTGAACACTGAAGCTTTCTTT.

V usage is TRBV12-3 or TRBV12-4 and J usage is TRBJ1-1; 8 bases match TRBD1. This CDR3 comprises 13 residues. The J segment lost 7 bases and the V segment lost 5 bases, leaving 6 bases of the junction unmatched. The CDR3 nucleotides read TGTGCCAGCAGTGGGACAGGCATTGATGAAGCTTTCTTT. It specifies CASSGTGIDEAFF.

The chain has TRBV6-5 and TRBJ2-7; perhaps TRBD1 as D (5 bases). CDR1 and CDR2 (germline): MNHEY, SVGAGI. This CDR3 is built from 15 residues. Trimming took off 0 bases at V and 2 bases at J, with 11 bases between the two ends. DNA of the CDR3: TGTGCCAGCAGTTACTCGAGCCAGGGAACCTACGAGCAGTACTTC. Amino acid sequence: CASSYSSQGTYEQYF.

This chain joins TRBV21-1 and TRBJ2-1; TRBD2, the table's D call, lacks a check against the DNA. TRBV21-1 is deemed a pseudogene. This CDR3 is 17 amino acids long. CDR3 sequence: CASSNRTSGLSYNEQFF. CDR3 DNA: TGTGCCAGCAGCAACCGGACTAGCGGGCTTTCCTACAATGAGCAGTTCTTC.

This clonotype was counted between two and nine times. The V and J genes are TRBV9 and TRBJ1-4, with 8 bases that match TRBD1. The germline V gene has CDR1 SGDLS and CDR2 YYNGEE. V lost 3 bases and J lost 6; bases outside the gene matches: 7. The CDR3 contains 15 residues. The DNA of the CDR3 is TGTGCCAGCAGCGAGTCCGGGACAGGTGATGAAAAACTGTTTTTT. This encodes CASSESGTGDEKLFF.

The chain employs TRBV12-3 or TRBV12-4 and TRBJ2-7; 10 nucleotides match TRBD1. The trim removed 5 bases at V and 2 bases at J, leaving 0 bases unmatched. This CDR3 has 13 residues. The CDR3 region is CASSGQGAYEQYF. The CDR3 DNA reads as TGTGCCAGCAGTGGACAGGGGGCCTACGAGCAGTACTTC.

The chain links TRBV7-9 to TRBJ1-1; 7 positions match TRBD1. Germline V gives CDR1 SEHNR, CDR2 FQNEAQ (reference sequence). This CDR3 is 17 amino acids long. V shed 3 bases, J shed 2 bases, and the junction held 12 bases outside the gene matches. DNA of the CDR3: TGTGCCAGCAGCTTTTCCTTGGGAGGGGGCAGAAACACTGAAGCTTTCTTT. Its protein is CASSFSLGGGRNTEAFF.

This clonotype was observed many times. The rearrangement links TRBV6-5 to TRBJ2-5; the D gene is possibly TRBD1 (5 bases). V was trimmed by 4 bases and J by 4 bases, leaving 10 bases between them. This CDR3 has 13 amino acids. Germline CDR1 and CDR2: MNHEY and SVGAGI. The CDR3: CASSSLGVETQYF. The CDR3 region has the DNA TGTGCCAGCAGTTCGCTAGGGGTAGAGACCCAGTACTTC.

This clonotype was seen a handful of times. The CDR3 DNA reads as TGCGCCAGCAGCACGGACCTAGCGGGGAGTAGGGACATTCAGTACTTC. Translated, it gives CASSTDLAGSRDIQYF. The J gene is TRBJ2-4, the V gene TRBV5-1; 9 bases agree with TRBD2. This CDR3 has 16 amino acids. Germline lookup yields CDR1 SGHRS and CDR2 YFSETQ. With 4 bases clipped from V and 8 bases from J, the junction kept 13 bases outside the gene matches.

This clonotype was counted a few times. The J gene is TRBJ1-1, the V gene TRBV4-3, with D hard to call. Germline CDR1 and CDR2: LGHNA and YSLEER. The V and J ends lost 2 bases and 4 bases respectively, with 14 bases between them. CDR3 length equals 15 residues. Written as DNA, the CDR3 is TGCGCCAGCAGCCAATTTCCAAGGGAGGGCACTGAAGCTTTCTTT. Residues: CASSQFPREGTEAFF.

This clonotype has a handful of counts. The chain has TRBV7-9 and TRBJ2-5; no firm D call. The CDR3 loop spans 13 amino acids. Per the germline V gene, CDR1 is SEHNR and CDR2 is FQNEAQ (reference sequence). Trimming cost V 2 bases and J 7 bases, with 11 bases left between them. CDR3 sequence: CASSLQLLGTQYF. For the CDR3, the DNA is TGTGCCAGCAGCTTACAACTCTTAGGGACCCAGTACTTC.

The sample holds a few counts of this clonotype. The chain recombines TRBV7-8 with TRBJ1-3, with a tentative D call TRBD1 (6 bases). Trimming removed 5 bases from V and 6 bases from J, with 11 bases in between. This CDR3 is built from 13 residues. Germline-derived CDR1 and CDR2 are SGHVS and FQNEAQ. The CDR3 is CASSEDRLNTIYF. The CDR3 DNA is TGTGCCAGCAGCGAAGACAGGCTAAACACCATATATTTT.

V usage is TRBV4-1 and J usage is TRBJ2-5; D gene uncertain. The germline V and J ends were trimmed by 8 bases and 5 bases, with 24 bases remaining between them. Germline V gives CDR1 MGHRA, CDR2 YSYEKL. The CDR3 length is 16 residues. CDR3: CASGPSRLAFGETQYF. DNA of the CDR3: TGCGCCAGCGGCCCCTCTAGGTTGGCTTTTGGGGAGACCCAGTACTTC.

By share, this clonotype counts as medium-sized. The V and J genes are TRBV4-1 and TRBJ2-7; 7 nucleotides match TRBD2. V lost 4 bases to trimming and J lost 1 base; unmatched junction nucleotides: 7. CDR1 is MGHRA, CDR2 YSYEKL, per germline. This CDR3 comprises 15 residues. This chain's CDR3 is CASSPTSVKSYEQYF. The CDR3 coding sequence is TGCGCCAGCAGCCCCACTAGCGTCAAATCCTACGAGCAGTACTTC.

This clonotype was observed many times. The chain couples TRBV7-9 to TRBJ1-2, with 9 bases that match TRBD1. CDR3 length: 14 amino acids. Unmatched junction bases numbered 6, after V lost 6 bases and J lost 4 bases. From germline, CDR1 is SEHNR and CDR2 FQNEAQ (reference sequence). Written as DNA, the CDR3 is TGTGCCAGCAGACCGGGACAGGGTAGCTATGGCTACACCTTC. Amino acids: CASRPGQGSYGYTF. The entire variable domain, with the rest obtained from reference TRBV7-9 and TRBJ1-2, is as follows: DTGVSQNPRHKITKRGQNVTFRCDPISEHNRLYWYRQTLGQGPEFLTYFQNEAQLEKSRLLSDRFSAERPKGSFSTLEIQRTEQGDSAMYLCASRPGQGSYGYTFGSGTRLTVV.

By share of the sample, this clonotype is medium-sized. The CDR3 does not end in the conserved phenylalanine or tryptophan, so this is likely a read error. It is unclear where the CDR3 begins or ends on the DNA, so no DNA is shown, and the CDR3 is as TCRdb lists it. The chain recombines TRBV4-2 with TRBJ2-7; the DNA was not used to check the table's D call, TRBD1. The CDR3 has 11 residues if both end residues are counted. Per germline, CDR1 LGHNA and CDR2 YNFKEQ. The CDR3 loop is CASSPAVAGRG.

This clonotype came up a few times. This chain uses TRBV6-1 with TRBJ2-1; the D gene is possibly TRBD2 (5 bases). From germline, CDR1 is MNHNS and CDR2 SASEGT. This CDR3 spans 15 amino acids. V was trimmed by 5 bases and J by 0 bases, leaving 11 bases between them. CDR3 sequence (DNA): TGTGCCAGCAGTTATAGCGTTAGCTCCTACAATGAGCAGTTCTTC. Protein sequence: CASSYSVSSYNEQFF.

Many counts were recorded for this clonotype. The chain combines TRBV5-5 with TRBJ2-3; 8 bases match TRBD2. This CDR3 is 18 amino acids long. Germline CDR1 and CDR2: SGHKS and YYEKEE (reference sequence). J gave up 5 bases and V 2 bases, and 16 bases lay outside the gene matches. This CDR3 is CASSLLSWSSGSRDTQYF. The CDR3 DNA is TGTGCCAGCAGCTTATTAAGCTGGTCTAGCGGGTCAAGAGATACGCAGTATTTT.

Details on this clonotype: One junction end does not reproduce the germline sequence, and a read error may be involved. The rearrangement joins TRBV6-5 to TRBJ1-6, with D uncertain. CDR1 MNHEY and CDR2 SVGAGI come from the germline V gene. The CDR3 totals 15 residues. The CDR3 spells CAGSPDGPDNSPLHF. In nucleotides, the CDR3 is TGTGCCGGCAGCCCGGACGGGCCTGATAATTCACCCCTCCACTTT.

V gene TRBV12-5 combines with J gene TRBJ2-1; D perhaps matches TRBD1 (5 bases). Germline values: CDR1 LGHNT, CDR2 FRNRAP. V lost 2 bases and J 5 bases, leaving 16 bases between the germline ends. CDR3 size: 16 residues. The CDR3 protein is CASGLILGAGHNEQFF. The CDR3 nucleotides read TGTGCTAGTGGTTTGATCCTTGGGGCAGGTCACAATGAGCAGTTCTTC.

In this sample, this clonotype turned up many times. CDR3 nucleotides: TGCAGTGCTAGAGAACCCCGACAGGGAGGGGAGGCCCAGTACTTC. It translates to CSAREPRQGGEAQYF. The chain carries TRBV20-1 and TRBJ2-5; TRBD1 or TRBD2 may be the D gene (7 bases each). The CDR3 has 15 amino acids. Germline V gives CDR1 DFQATT, CDR2 SNEGSKA (reference sequence). Trimming cost V 0 bases and J 9 bases, with 20 bases left between them.

This clonotype occurred many times. V and J are TRBV7-2 and TRBJ2-1; 12 bases fit TRBD2. V lost 5 bases and J lost 8; bases outside the gene matches: 7. Germline CDR1 is SGHTA and CDR2 is FQGNSA. The length of the CDR3 is 15 residues. The CDR3, as DNA: TGTGCCAGCAGCCGACTAGCGGGAGTTGTCCATGAGCAGTTCTTC. Encoded protein: CASSRLAGVVHEQFF.

This clonotype was counted ten times or more. The rearrangement links TRBV7-3 to TRBJ2-6; unclear D gene. The CDR3 covers 15 residues. V was shortened by 5 bases and J by 3 bases, with 11 bases between the two germline ends. The V gene's germline CDR1 is SGHTA and CDR2 FQGTGA. The CDR3 here is CASSPQVYGANVLTF. The CDR3 region has the DNA TGTGCCAGCAGCCCCCAAGTATATGGGGCCAACGTCCTGACTTTC.

V and J are TRBV20-1 and TRBJ2-7, with TRBD1 matching 7 bases. V shed 3 bases, J shed 2 bases, and the junction held 7 bases outside the gene matches. Germline V gives CDR1 DFQATT, CDR2 SNEGSKA (reference sequence). The CDR3 has 14 residues. The CDR3 protein is CSASSAGGPYEQYF. The CDR3, as DNA: TGCAGTGCTAGTTCGGCAGGGGGTCCCTACGAGCAGTACTTC.